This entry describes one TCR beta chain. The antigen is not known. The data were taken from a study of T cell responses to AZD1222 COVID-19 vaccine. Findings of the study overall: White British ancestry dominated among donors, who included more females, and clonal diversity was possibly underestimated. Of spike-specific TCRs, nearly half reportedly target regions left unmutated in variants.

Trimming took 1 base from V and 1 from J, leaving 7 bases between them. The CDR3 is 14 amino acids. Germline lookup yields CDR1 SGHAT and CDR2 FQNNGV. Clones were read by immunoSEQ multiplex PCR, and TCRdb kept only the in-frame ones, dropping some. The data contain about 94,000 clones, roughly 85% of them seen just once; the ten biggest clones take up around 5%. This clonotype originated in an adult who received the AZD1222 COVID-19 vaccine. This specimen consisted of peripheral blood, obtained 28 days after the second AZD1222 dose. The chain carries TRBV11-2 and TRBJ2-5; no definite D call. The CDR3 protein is CASSLGYPQETQYF. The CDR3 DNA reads TGTGCCAGCAGCTTAGGATACCCCCAAGAGACCCAGTACTTC.